This T cell receptor beta chain was identified during a study of beta chain features in type 1 diabetes. J gave up 4 bases and V 2 bases, and 3 bases lay outside the gene matches. This CDR3 contains 14 residues. CDR1 SGHVS and CDR2 FQNEAQ come from the germline V gene. Only a few counts were recorded for this clone. Central memory, naive, regulatory and stem cell-like memory CD4+ cells were sorted by CD45RO/CCR7/CD25/CD127/CD95/CD27. All of the isolated RNA was reverse transcribed, so expressed TCRB transcripts were sequenced. Libraries were prepared by immunoSEQ multiplex PCR; TCRdb keeps only in-frame clonotypes and omits some of them. The sample lists 330,000 or so clones, 14% occurring once.

The source is a man aged 25-45 years in good health. The sample comprised central memory CD4+ T cells from blood. The rearrangement links TRBV7-8 to TRBJ2-5; 8 bases match TRBD1. In nucleotides, the CDR3 is TGTGCCAGCAGCTTAATCAGGGGGCCAGAGACCCAGTACTTC. The encoded protein is CASSLIRGPETQYF.